The 6 T cell receptor beta chains below were found in one sample sequenced in a study of blood T cells in healthy people across ages. For the second PCR, which ran for roughly 6 to 12 cycles, a sample-barcoded 5' primer and a J-beta primer mix were used. TCRdb recomputed calls from the 5' RACE reads with MiXCR, one row per CDR3 protein. The sample yields some 640,000 distinct CDR3 sequences, approximately 30% seen once. Material: blood. All receptors come from a woman of 80 years or more in good health.

This clonotype has a count of ten or more. The chain links TRBV2 to TRBJ2-7; TRBD1 agrees at 7 bases. Per germline, CDR1 SNHLY and CDR2 FYNNEI. There are 15 residues in the CDR3. The ends lost 7 bases at V and 5 bases at J; junction bases unmatched: 14. Written as DNA, the CDR3 is TGTGCCAGCACCCCGATTAGACAGGGTTCCAACGAGCAGTACTTC. Protein product: CASTPIRQGSNEQYF.

This clonotype was detected a few times. V usage is TRBV20-1 and J usage is TRBJ1-3; D unresolved. V was clipped by 0 bases and J by 3 bases, with 9 bases between them. CDR3 length: 14 amino acids. Germline V CDR1 and CDR2: DFQATT, SNEGSKA (reference sequence). The CDR3 spells CSARDQQYGNTIYF. The CDR3 DNA sequence: TGCAGTGCTAGAGATCAACAGTATGGAAACACCATATATTTT.

About this clonotype: A read error may be the cause here, since a much bigger clone is one base away. V gene TRBV7-2 combines with J gene TRBJ2-1; 8 positions match TRBD2. The CDR3 has 14 residues. Losses at the gene ends were 5 bases for V and 10 bases for J; bases not matched to a gene: 10. Looked up from germline, CDR1 is SGHTA and CDR2 is FQGNSA. For the CDR3, the DNA is TGTGCCAGCAGCCCCCAGCGGGGGAGAAGCGAGCAGTTCTTC. Its translation is CASSPQRGRSEQFF.

This clonotype has a count of ten or more. V usage is TRBV20-1 and J usage is TRBJ2-7, with D hard to call. Germline CDR1 DFQATT, CDR2 SNEGSKA (reference sequence). The CDR3 is 15 amino acids. V was pared by 0 bases and J by 0 bases, with 12 bases between. The CDR3 protein is CSAREQRSSSYEQYF. CDR3 nucleotides: TGCAGTGCTAGAGAGCAACGGAGCAGCTCCTACGAGCAGTACTTC.

A note on this clonotype: A much larger clone sits a single nucleotide away, making a read error possible. This rearrangement joins TRBV27 to TRBJ2-1, with 12 bases fitting TRBD1. The J call may be wrong; the DNA end is better matched by TRBJ2-7. The CDR3 has 15 residues. CDR1 MNHEY and CDR2 SMNVEV come from the germline V gene (reference sequence). The CDR3 DNA follows: TGTGCCAGCAGACGCGGGACAGGGGGCTACAATGAGCAGTACTTC. Protein sequence: CASRRGTGGYNEQYF.

About this clonotype itself: Being one base from a much bigger clone, this may be a read error. The CDR3 bases are TGTGCCAGCAGCGTAGGCACTCACCCCGACAATGAGCAGTACTTC. It is translated as CASSVGTHPDNEQYF. The chain links TRBV9 to TRBJ2-5; D remains unclear. Trimming stripped 0 bases from V and 11 bases from J, with 20 bases between. This CDR3 contains 15 residues. Per germline, CDR1 SGDLS and CDR2 YYNGEE. Based on the CDR3 plus reference TRBV9 and TRBJ2-5, the full variable domain is DSGVTQTPKHLITATGQRVTLRCSPRSGDLSVYWYQQSLDQGLQFLIQYYNGEERAKGNILERFSAQQFPDLHSELNLSSLELGDSALYFCASSVGTHPDNEQYFGPGTRLLVL.